This TCR beta chain was captured in a study of vaccination effects on CD4 cells after COVID-19. Overall study findings and caveats: Marked clonal contraction was seen late after vaccination (in both infection- and vaccine-induced clones).

Sequencing used immunoSEQ multiplex PCR; TCRdb keeps in-frame clones, though not all of them. The sample has about 28,000 clones, around 72% seen once. Remarks on this clone: Antigen unknown.

Sequencing in the ViraFEST assay came after antigen-specific CD4+ T cells had been expanded with viral peptide pools, which were used to stimulate PBMC. At the end of roughly ten days of culture, CD4+ T cells were isolated. Recipients of the vaccine had no prior SARS-CoV-2 infection and negative nucleocapsid antibodies. Germline loops: CDR1 SGHTA, CDR2 FQGNSA. V gave up 5 bases and J gave up 5 bases, with 17 bases separating them. The CDR3 consists of 15 residues. The J gene is TRBJ2-3, the V gene TRBV7-2; D is perhaps TRBD1 or TRBD2 (5 bases each). This receptor was taken from a human donor who received a COVID-19 vaccine. Material: CD4+ T cells from PBMCs cultured with SARS-CoV-2 spike peptides, obtained before COVID-19 vaccination. The DNA of the CDR3 is TGTGCCAGCAGCCCCCGGGGCGCCGCCGGAGATACGCAGTATTTT. It encodes CASSPRGAAGDTQYF.